This T cell receptor (beta chain) was sequenced in a study of somatic mutations in cytotoxic T cells in rheumatoid arthritis. Study-wide findings and caveats: Greater age accompanied higher CD8+ clonality in rheumatoid arthritis patients, a pattern that was absent in healthy controls. Over 20% of CD8+ cells belonged to the largest CD8+ clone in about an eighth of the roughly 60 patients. Rheumatoid arthritis patients were compared with age-matched healthy controls, and their CD8+ T-cell clonality did not differ significantly.

Germline CDR1 reads LGHNA; CDR2 reads YNFKEQ. The CDR3 extends over 12 amino acids. V lost 1 base and J 6 bases, leaving 4 bases between the germline ends. Assay: immunoSEQ multiplex PCR; the TCRdb copy retains only in-frame clones and omits some. The table has 20,000 to 25,000 clones, roughly 84% seen once. In the case of this clone: Its cognate antigen is unknown.

This clonotype originated in a woman aged 45-60 years in good health. The chain has TRBV4-2 and TRBJ2-1, with D unclear. The sequenced sample consisted of CD8+ T cells sorted from blood. The CDR3 spells CASSQAPNEQFF. In DNA, the CDR3 is TGTGCCAGCAGCCAAGCCCCCAATGAGCAGTTCTTC.